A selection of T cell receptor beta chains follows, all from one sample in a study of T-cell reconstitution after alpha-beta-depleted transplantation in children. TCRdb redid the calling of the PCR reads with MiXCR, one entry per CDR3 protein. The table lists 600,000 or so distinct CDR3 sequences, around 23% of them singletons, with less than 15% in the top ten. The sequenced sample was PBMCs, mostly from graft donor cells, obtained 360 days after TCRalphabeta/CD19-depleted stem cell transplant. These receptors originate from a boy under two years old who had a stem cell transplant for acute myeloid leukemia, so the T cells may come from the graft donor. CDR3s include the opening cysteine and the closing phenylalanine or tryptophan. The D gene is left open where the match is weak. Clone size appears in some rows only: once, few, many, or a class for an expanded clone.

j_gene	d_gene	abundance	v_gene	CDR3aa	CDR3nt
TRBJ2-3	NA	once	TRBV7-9	CASSSPRYPDTQYF	TGTGCCAGCAGCTCCCCTCGGTATCCAGATACGCAGTATTTT
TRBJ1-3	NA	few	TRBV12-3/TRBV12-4	CASSFAANTGNTIYF	TGTGCCAGCAGTTTTGCGGCGAACACTGGAAACACCATATATTTT
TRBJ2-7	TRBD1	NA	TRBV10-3	CATASQGRNEQYF	TGTGCCACCGCATCACAGGGGCGGAACGAGCAGTACTTC
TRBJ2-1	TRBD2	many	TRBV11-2	CASSLGGSGGPSSYNEQFF	TGTGCCAGCAGCTTAGGAGGTAGCGGGGGGCCAAGCTCCTACAATGAGCAGTTCTTC
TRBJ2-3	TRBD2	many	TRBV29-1	CSVGTSGRGTDTQYF	TGCAGCGTTGGTACTAGCGGGCGGGGCACAGATACGCAGTATTTT
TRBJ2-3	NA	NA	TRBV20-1	CSAPPPGATDTQYF	TGCAGTGCTCCCCCTCCGGGGGCCACAGATACGCAGTATTTT
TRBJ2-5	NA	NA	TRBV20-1	CSARDRDKGMGPETQYF	TGCAGTGCTAGAGATAGGGATAAGGGGATGGGGCCAGAGACCCAGTACTTC
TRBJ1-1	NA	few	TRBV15	CATSRDEANTEAFF	TGTGCCACCAGCAGAGATGAGGCGAACACTGAAGCTTTCTTT
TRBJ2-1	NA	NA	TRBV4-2	CASSQETASAGRNNEQFF	TGTGCCAGCAGCCAAGAAACCGCCTCTGCGGGGCGGAACAATGAGCAGTTCTTC
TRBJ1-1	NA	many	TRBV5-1	CASSLGGGAEAFF	TGCGCCAGCAGCTTGGGGGGTGGGGCTGAAGCTTTCTTT
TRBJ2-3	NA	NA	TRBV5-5	CASAGQTTDTQYF	TGTGCCAGCGCGGGACAGACCACAGATACGCAGTATTTT
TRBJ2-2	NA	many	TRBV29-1	CSTSWGNTGELFF	TGCAGCACAAGTTGGGGGAACACCGGGGAGCTGTTTTTT
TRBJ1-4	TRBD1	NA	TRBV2	CASRGTGAGEKLFF	TGTGCCAGCAGGGGGACAGGGGCGGGTGAAAAACTGTTTTTT
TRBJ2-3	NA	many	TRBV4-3	CASSQWGDTDTQYF	TGCGCCAGCAGCCAATGGGGGGACACAGATACGCAGTATTTT
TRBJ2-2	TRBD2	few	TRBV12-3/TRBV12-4	CASSRAGGTGELFF	TGTGCCAGCAGTAGAGCGGGGGGCACCGGGGAGCTGTTTTTT
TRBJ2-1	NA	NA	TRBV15	CATSREGAATYNEQFF	TGTGCCACCAGCAGAGAGGGAGCGGCAACTTACAATGAGCAGTTCTTC
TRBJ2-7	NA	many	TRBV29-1	CSVEDVAYPGGEQYF	TGCAGCGTTGAAGACGTAGCCTATCCAGGGGGGGAGCAGTACTTC
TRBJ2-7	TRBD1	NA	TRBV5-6	CASSRQGREQYF	TGTGCCAGCAGCCGACAGGGGAGGGAGCAGTACTTC
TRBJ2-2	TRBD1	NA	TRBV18	CASSTGTANTGELFF	TGTGCCAGCTCAACCGGGACAGCGAACACCGGGGAGCTGTTTTTT
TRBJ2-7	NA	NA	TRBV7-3	CASSLAVFGEQYF	TGTGCCAGCAGCTTAGCAGTTTTTGGCGAGCAGTACTTC
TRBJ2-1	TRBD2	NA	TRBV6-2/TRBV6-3	CASSSRRLAGGPDEQFF	TGTGCCAGCAGTTCTAGACGACTAGCGGGGGGGCCGGATGAGCAGTTCTTC
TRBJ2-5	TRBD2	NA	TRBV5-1	CASSLTSVAETQYF	TGCGCCAGCAGCCTAACTAGCGTCGCAGAGACCCAGTACTTC
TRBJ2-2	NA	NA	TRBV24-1	CATSALGVLPGTGELFF	TGTGCCACCAGTGCCCTGGGAGTTCTGCCGGGGACCGGGGAGCTGTTTTTT
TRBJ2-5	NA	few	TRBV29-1	CSVGGPGVAGTQYF	TGCAGCGTTGGGGGCCCGGGAGTTGCGGGGACCCAGTACTTC
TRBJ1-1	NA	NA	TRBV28	CASSLGRQPDEAFF	TGTGCCAGCAGTTTAGGAAGACAGCCCGACGAAGCTTTCTTT
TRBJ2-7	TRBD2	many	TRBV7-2	CASTIPERGGYEQYF	TGTGCCAGCACCATCCCTGAGCGGGGGGGCTACGAGCAGTACTTC
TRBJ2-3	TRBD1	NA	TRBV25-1	CASSAAWDRRNTQYF	TGTGCCAGCAGCGCTGCTTGGGACAGGAGGAATACGCAGTATTTT
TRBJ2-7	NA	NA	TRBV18	CASSPLISGGTSYEQYF	TGTGCCAGCTCACCACTAATCTCAGGGGGGACCTCCTACGAGCAGTACTTC
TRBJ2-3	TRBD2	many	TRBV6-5	CASSLVGGADTQYF	TGTGCCAGCAGCCTAGTCGGGGGGGCAGATACGCAGTATTTT
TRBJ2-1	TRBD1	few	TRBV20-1	CSATPEGAPFYNEQFF	TGCAGTGCCACCCCCGAGGGGGCCCCTTTCTACAATGAGCAGTTCTTC
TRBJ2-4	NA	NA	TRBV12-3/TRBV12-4	CASSYSYYIQYF	TGTGCCAGCAGTTACTCATACTACATTCAGTACTTC
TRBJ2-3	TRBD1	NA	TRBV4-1	CASSPRTGENTDTQYF	TGCGCCAGCAGCCCCCGGACAGGGGAAAACACAGATACGCAGTATTTT
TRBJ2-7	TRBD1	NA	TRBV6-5	CASSYDRVPLYEQYF	TGTGCCAGCAGTTACGACAGGGTTCCACTCTACGAGCAGTACTTC
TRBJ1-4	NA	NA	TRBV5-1	CASSSGTSQTNEKLFF	TGCGCCAGCAGCTCCGGGACATCCCAAACTAATGAAAAACTGTTTTTT
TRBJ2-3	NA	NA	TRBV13	CASSLGQGTLTDTQYF	TGTGCCAGCAGCTTAGGCCAAGGGACACTCACAGATACGCAGTATTTT
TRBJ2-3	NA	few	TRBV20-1	CSAGGARTDTQYF	TGCAGTGCTGGGGGGGCAAGGACAGATACGCAGTATTTT
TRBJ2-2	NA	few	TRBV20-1	CSARASDRYTGELFF	TGCAGTGCTAGAGCCTCCGACCGATACACCGGGGAGCTGTTTTTT
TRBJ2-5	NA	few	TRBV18	CASSPRAPAGETQYF	TGTGCCAGCTCACCTCGGGCCCCGGCTGGAGAGACCCAGTACTTC
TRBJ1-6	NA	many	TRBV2	CASRQHQGINSPLHF	TGTGCCAGCAGGCAACATCAGGGGATTAATTCACCCCTCCACTTT
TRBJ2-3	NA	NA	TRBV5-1	CASMVRLGSADTQYF	TGCGCCAGCATGGTACGCCTGGGTTCCGCAGATACGCAGTATTTT
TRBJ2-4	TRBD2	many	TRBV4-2	CASTEDLTSGGQAKNIQYF	TGTGCCAGCACCGAAGACCTGACTAGCGGAGGGCAAGCCAAAAACATTCAGTACTTC
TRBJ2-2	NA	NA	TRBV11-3	CASSPSRGSTGELFF	TGTGCCAGCAGCCCAAGCAGGGGAAGCACCGGGGAGCTGTTTTTT
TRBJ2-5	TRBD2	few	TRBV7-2	CASSYRLAGGRETQYF	TGTGCCAGCAGCTACCGACTAGCGGGGGGGCGAGAGACCCAGTACTTC
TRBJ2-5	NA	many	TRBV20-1	CSAPGRETQYF	TGCAGTGCTCCTGGGAGGGAGACCCAGTACTTC
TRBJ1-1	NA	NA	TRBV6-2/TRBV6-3	CASGRTRAFF	TGTGCCAGCGGACGTACTAGGGCTTTCTTT
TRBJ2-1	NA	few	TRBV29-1	CSVGGSIEQFF	TGCAGCGTTGGCGGCTCGATTGAGCAGTTCTTC
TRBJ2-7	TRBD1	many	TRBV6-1	CASRTGNGYEQYF	TGTGCCAGCCGGACAGGAAATGGCTACGAGCAGTACTTC
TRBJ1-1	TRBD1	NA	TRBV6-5	CASSYGQGGFTEAFF	TGTGCCAGCAGTTATGGACAGGGAGGATTCACTGAAGCTTTCTTT
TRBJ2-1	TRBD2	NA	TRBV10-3	CAISDSGTSRFGSYNEQFF	TGTGCCATCAGTGATAGCGGGACATCCCGATTTGGGTCCTACAATGAGCAGTTCTTC
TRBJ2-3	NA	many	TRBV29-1	CSVDRGGSGDTQYF	TGCAGCGTTGACCGCGGGGGCTCAGGTGATACGCAGTATTTT
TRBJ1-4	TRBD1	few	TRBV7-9	CASSVGWTGVENEKLFF	TGTGCCAGCAGCGTCGGGTGGACAGGGGTCGAAAATGAAAAACTGTTTTTT
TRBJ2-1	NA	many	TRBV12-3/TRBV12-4	CASKGGILHNEQFF	TGTGCCAGCAAAGGGGGGATTCTCCACAATGAGCAGTTCTTC
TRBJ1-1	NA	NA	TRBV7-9	CASSLDSGAGTEAFF	TGTGCCAGCAGCTTAGATAGCGGGGCCGGGACTGAAGCTTTCTTT
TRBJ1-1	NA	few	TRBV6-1	CASGQKRNINTEAFF	TGTGCCAGTGGACAGAAAAGGAACATCAACACTGAAGCTTTCTTT
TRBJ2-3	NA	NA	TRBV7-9	CASRFRDGFTDTQYF	TGTGCCAGCAGATTCCGGGACGGATTCACAGATACGCAGTATTTT